The rows below give T cell receptor beta chains drawn from one sample of a study of T cells after yellow fever vaccination. TCRdb processed the 5' RACE reads anew with MiXCR; each CDR3 protein has one entry. The data contain about 360,000 distinct CDR3 sequences, roughly 6.1% of them seen just once; the ten biggest clones take up 14% to 15%. This material consisted of PBMCs, taken 5 days after the yellow fever booster vaccination. The source of these receptors is a man under 40 who received the YFV17D yellow fever vaccine. The CDR3 runs from the conserved cysteine through the conserved F or W. The D gene is left open where the match is weak. Only part of the rows carry a size: once, few, many, or a class if the clone is expanded.

d_call j_call cdr3_length v_call clone_size cdr3_aa cdr3_nt
TRBD2 TRBJ2-7 16 TRBV20-1 few CSASKSSGRPLLEQYF TGCAGTGCTAGTAAGTCGAGCGGGAGGCCGTTACTAGAGCAGTACTTC
NA TRBJ2-1 11 TRBV18 few CASSQDGEQFF TGTGCCAGCTCGCAAGACGGTGAGCAGTTCTTC
NA TRBJ2-7 12 TRBV29-1 NA CSVEGAFYEQYF TGCAGCGTTGAGGGAGCTTTCTACGAGCAGTACTTC
NA TRBJ1-1 12 TRBV12-3/TRBV12-4 NA CASRQEWTEAFF TGTGCCAGCAGACAAGAATGGACTGAAGCTTTCTTT
NA TRBJ2-1 15 TRBV6-5 many CASSYRGARSDEQFF TGTGCCAGCAGTTACAGAGGAGCCCGGAGCGATGAGCAGTTCTTC
NA TRBJ2-1 15 TRBV13 NA CARSRGLLGYNEQFF TGTGCCAGGAGCCGCGGACTCCTCGGCTACAATGAGCAGTTTTTC
TRBD2 TRBJ2-3 20 TRBV6-2/TRBV6-3 NA CASSRPLAGGPLSSTDTQYF TGTGCCAGCAGCCGACCCCTAGCGGGAGGGCCGCTGTCTAGCACAGATACGCAGTATTTT
TRBD2 TRBJ2-7 17 TRBV7-9 NA CASSFWDKLAGSYEQYF TGTGCCAGCAGCTTCTGGGACAAACTAGCGGGCTCCTACGAGCAGTACTTC
NA TRBJ1-2 12 TRBV18 few CASSRDTYGYTF TGTGCCAGCTCAAGGGATACCTATGGCTACACCTTC
TRBD1 TRBJ1-2 13 TRBV29-1 few CSGRQGANYGYTF TGCAGCGGTCGACAGGGGGCTAACTATGGCTACACCTTC
NA TRBJ2-7 13 TRBV29-1 NA CSVDQAGASEQYF TGCAGCGTTGATCAGGCAGGGGCCTCCGAGCAGTACTTC
TRBD1 TRBJ1-6 15 TRBV27 many CASTSRGRYNSPLHF TGTGCCAGCACATCCAGGGGGCGATATAATTCACCCCTCCACTTT
NA TRBJ2-1 12 TRBV5-1 NA CASSPQYDEQFF TGCGCCAGCAGCCCGCAGTACGATGAGCAGTTCTTC
NA TRBJ2-1 13 TRBV6-1 many CATDKPGNGEQFF TGTGCCACAGACAAGCCGGGAAACGGTGAGCAGTTCTTC
NA TRBJ1-1 13 TRBV20-1 few CSVFQPWGTEAFF TGCAGTGTTTTTCAACCTTGGGGCACTGAAGCTTTCTTT
TRBD1 TRBJ2-3 17 TRBV28 many CASSLLTGGSSTDTQYF TGTGCCAGCAGTTTGTTAACAGGGGGCTCTAGCACAGATACGCAGTATTTT
TRBD1 TRBJ2-2 16 TRBV15 NA CATSRGTGSGTGELFF TGTGCCACCAGCAGAGGGACAGGGTCCGGCACCGGGGAGCTGTTTTTT
NA TRBJ1-2 14 TRBV20-1 NA CSARQDSYSYGYTF TGCAGTGCCAGGCAGGACAGTTATTCCTATGGCTACACCTTC
TRBD2 TRBJ2-2 19 TRBV11-2 NA CASSLRGLAGGPGTGELFF TGTGCCAGCAGTCTTAGGGGGCTAGCGGGAGGGCCCGGCACCGGGGAGCTGTTTTTT
NA TRBJ2-7 14 TRBV20-1 NA CSAPIGSGTYEQYF TGCAGTGCCCCCATTGGTAGCGGCACCTACGAGCAGTACTTC
NA TRBJ2-1 14 TRBV25-1 NA CASSAGGSPNEQFF TGTGCCAGCAGTGCTGGGGGCTCTCCCAATGAGCAGTTCTTC
NA TRBJ2-1 12 TRBV11-3 many CASSLASREQFF TGTGCCAGCAGCTTAGCTAGCCGAGAGCAGTTCTTC
NA TRBJ2-3 12 TRBV7-2 few CASSLAQRTQYF TGTGCCAGCAGCTTAGCGCAGCGGACGCAGTATTTT
NA TRBJ2-7 16 TRBV15 NA CATSPGGSSAVYEQYF TGTGCCACCAGCCCGGGTGGATCCTCGGCCGTATACGAGCAGTACTTC
TRBD2 TRBJ2-3 17 TRBV4-3 many CASSPRGLAGSTDTQYF TGCGCCAGCAGCCCGAGGGGACTAGCGGGAAGCACAGATACGCAGTATTTT
NA TRBJ2-1 14 TRBV28 few CASSPPASWNEQFF TGTGCCAGCAGCCCCCCAGCGTCGTGGAATGAGCAGTTCTTC
NA TRBJ2-3 14 TRBV6-2/TRBV6-3 many CASSYGITTDTQYF TGTGCCAGCAGTTATGGGATAACGACAGATACGCAGTATTTT
TRBD2 TRBJ2-1 15 TRBV5-1 NA CASSETSGGYKEQFF TGCGCCAGCAGCGAGACTAGCGGGGGTTACAAGGAGCAGTTCTTC
NA TRBJ2-1 13 TRBV6-4 few CASRVGDYNEQFF TGTGCCAGCAGGGTCGGAGATTACAATGAGCAGTTCTTC
TRBD2 TRBJ2-7 18 TRBV20-1 few CSARGFRGLAGDTYEQYF TGCAGTGCTAGAGGATTCCGGGGACTAGCGGGAGATACCTACGAGCAGTACTTC
TRBD2 TRBJ2-3 16 TRBV29-1 few CSVKKGLAGVSDTQYF TGCAGCGTTAAAAAGGGACTAGCGGGAGTCTCAGATACGCAGTATTTT
NA TRBJ2-5 13 TRBV20-1 many CSARTGGLETQYF TGCAGTGCTAGAACAGGTGGCCTGGAGACCCAGTACTTC
TRBD2 TRBJ2-2 14 TRBV7-6 NA CASSSVAGTGELFF TGTGCCAGCAGCTCTGTAGCGGGCACCGGGGAGCTGTTTTTT
NA TRBJ1-2 13 TRBV15 few CATSRAVDYGYTF TGTGCCACCAGCAGAGCGGTAGATTATGGCTACACCTTC
NA TRBJ2-1 16 TRBV7-2 NA CASSSPTASSYNEQFF TGTGCCAGCAGCTCCCCGACGGCCAGCTCCTACAATGAGCAGTTCTTC
NA TRBJ2-7 12 TRBV29-1 few CSAGHRSYEQYF TGCAGCGCGGGACATCGCTCCTACGAGCAGTACTTC
TRBD2 TRBJ2-5 16 TRBV4-2 few CASRQRLAGDRETQYF TGTGCCAGCAGACAGAGACTAGCGGGAGACCGGGAGACCCAGTACTTC
NA TRBJ1-1 14 TRBV3-1 few CASSQGVGNTEAFF TGTGCCAGCAGCCAAGGCGTAGGGAACACTGAAGCTTTCTTT
TRBD2 TRBJ2-7 15 TRBV11-2 NA CASSWTGTRSSEQYF TGTGCCAGCAGCTGGACCGGGACTAGAAGCTCCGAGCAGTACTTC
NA TRBJ1-5 13 TRBV19 many CASSIGRREPQHF TGTGCCAGTAGTATAGGCAGGAGGGAGCCCCAGCATTTT
TRBD2 TRBJ2-1 13 TRBV6-4 NA CATSGTSYNEQFF TGTGCCACAAGCGGGACTTCCTACAATGAGCAGTTCTTC
NA TRBJ1-2 14 TRBV5-1 many CASAPPGRQHGYTF TGCGCCAGCGCCCCCCCGGGGAGACAACATGGCTACACCTTC